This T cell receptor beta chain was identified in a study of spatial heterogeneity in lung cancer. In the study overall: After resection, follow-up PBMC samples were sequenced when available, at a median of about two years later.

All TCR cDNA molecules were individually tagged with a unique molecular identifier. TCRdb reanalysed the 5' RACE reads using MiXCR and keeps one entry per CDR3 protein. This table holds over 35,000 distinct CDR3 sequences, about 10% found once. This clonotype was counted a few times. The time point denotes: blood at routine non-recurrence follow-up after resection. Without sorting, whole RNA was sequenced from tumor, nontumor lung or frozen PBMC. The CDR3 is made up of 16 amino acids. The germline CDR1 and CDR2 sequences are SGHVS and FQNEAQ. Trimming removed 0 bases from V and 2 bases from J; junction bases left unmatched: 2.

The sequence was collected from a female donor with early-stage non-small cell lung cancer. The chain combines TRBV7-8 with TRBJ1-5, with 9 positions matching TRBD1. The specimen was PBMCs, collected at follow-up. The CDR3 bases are TGTGCCAGCAGCTTAGCACAGGGGGCAGGCAATCAGCCCCAGCATTTT. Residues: CASSLAQGAGNQPQHF. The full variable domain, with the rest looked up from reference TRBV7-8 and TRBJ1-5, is GAGVSQSPRYKVAKRGQDVALRCDPISGHVSLFWYQQALGQGPEFLTYFQNEAQLDKSGLPSDRFFAERPEGSVSTLKIQRTQQEDSAVYLCASSLAQGAGNQPQHFGDGTRLSIL.